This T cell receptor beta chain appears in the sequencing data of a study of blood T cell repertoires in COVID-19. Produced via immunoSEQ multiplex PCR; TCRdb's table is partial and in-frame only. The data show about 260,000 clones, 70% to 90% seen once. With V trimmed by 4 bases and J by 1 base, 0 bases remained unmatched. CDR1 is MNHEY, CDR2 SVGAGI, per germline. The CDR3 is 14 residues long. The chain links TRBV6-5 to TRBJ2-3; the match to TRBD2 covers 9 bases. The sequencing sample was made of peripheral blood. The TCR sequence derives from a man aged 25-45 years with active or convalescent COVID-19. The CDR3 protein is CASSLAGGTDTQYF. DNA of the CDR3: TGTGCCAGCAGTTTAGCGGGGGGCACAGATACGCAGTATTTT.